This entry is about one T cell receptor beta chain. These data come from a study of control samples from healthy donors and cancer patients. The protocol was immunoSEQ multiplex PCR, while the TCRdb copy is restricted to in-frame clones and leaves out a portion. The data hold under 70,000 clones, with about 85% observed a single time. Germline V gene sequence: CDR1 MDHEN, CDR2 SYDVKM. The V end was cut by 4 bases, the J end by 2 bases, with 5 bases between. This CDR3 comprises 12 residues. The TCR sequence derives from a man aged 55 to 70 with head and neck cancer. Material for sequencing was PBMCs. The chain carries TRBV28 and TRBJ1-2; no clear D gene. The CDR3 loop reads CASSSGNYGYTF. Here the CDR3 DNA reads TGTGCCAGCAGTTCTGGCAACTATGGCTACACCTTC.